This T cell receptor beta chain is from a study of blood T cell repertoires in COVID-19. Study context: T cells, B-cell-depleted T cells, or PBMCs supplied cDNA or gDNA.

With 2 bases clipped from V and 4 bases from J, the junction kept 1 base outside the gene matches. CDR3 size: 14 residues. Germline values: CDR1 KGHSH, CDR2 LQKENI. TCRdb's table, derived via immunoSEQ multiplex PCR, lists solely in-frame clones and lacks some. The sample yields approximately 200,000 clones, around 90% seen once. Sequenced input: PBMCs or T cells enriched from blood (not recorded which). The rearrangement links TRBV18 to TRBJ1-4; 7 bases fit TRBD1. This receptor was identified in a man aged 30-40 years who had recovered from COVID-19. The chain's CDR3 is CASSPGTVNEKLFF. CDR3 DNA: TGTGCCAGCTCACCAGGGACAGTTAATGAAAAACTGTTTTTT.